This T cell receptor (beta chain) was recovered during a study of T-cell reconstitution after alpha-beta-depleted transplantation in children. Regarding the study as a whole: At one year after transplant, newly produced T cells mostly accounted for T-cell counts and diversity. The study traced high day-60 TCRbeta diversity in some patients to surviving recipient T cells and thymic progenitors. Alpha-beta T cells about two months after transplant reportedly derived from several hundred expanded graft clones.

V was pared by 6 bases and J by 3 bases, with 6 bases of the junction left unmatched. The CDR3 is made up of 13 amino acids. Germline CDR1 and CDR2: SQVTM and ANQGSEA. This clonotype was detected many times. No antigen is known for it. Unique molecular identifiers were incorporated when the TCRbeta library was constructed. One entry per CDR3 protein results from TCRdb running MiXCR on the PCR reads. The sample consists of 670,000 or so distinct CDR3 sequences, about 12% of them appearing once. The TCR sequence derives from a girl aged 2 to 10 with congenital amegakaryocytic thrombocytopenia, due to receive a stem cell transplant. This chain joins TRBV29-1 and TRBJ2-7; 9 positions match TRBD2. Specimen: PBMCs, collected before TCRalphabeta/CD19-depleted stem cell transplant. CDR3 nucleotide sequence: TGCAGCGTAATGGCTAGCGGGAACTACGAGCAGTACTTC. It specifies CSVMASGNYEQYF.